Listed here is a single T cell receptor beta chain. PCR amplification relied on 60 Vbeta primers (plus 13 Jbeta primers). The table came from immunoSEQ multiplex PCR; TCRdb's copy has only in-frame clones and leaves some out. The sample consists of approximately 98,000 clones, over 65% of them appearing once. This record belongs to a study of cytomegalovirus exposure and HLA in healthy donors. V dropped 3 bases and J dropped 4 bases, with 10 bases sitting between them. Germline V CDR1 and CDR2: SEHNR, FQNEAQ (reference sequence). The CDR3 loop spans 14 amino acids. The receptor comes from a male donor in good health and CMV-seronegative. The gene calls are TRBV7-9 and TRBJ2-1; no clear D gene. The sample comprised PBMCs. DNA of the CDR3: TGTGCCAGCAGCTTTGTTGCGTTTTACAATGAGCAGTTCTTC. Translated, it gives CASSFVAFYNEQFF.